A single sample gave rise to the 30 T cell receptor beta chains below, sequenced in a study of OX40 agonist ivuxolimab in advanced cancers. Assay used: immunoSEQ multiplex PCR; TCRdb lists only in-frame clones, some missing. The table lists 65,000 to 70,000 clones, roughly nine tenths of them singletons. The sample was CD4+ or CD8+ T cells sorted from blood, taken in a trial of the OX40 agonist ivuxolimab. The receptors stem from an adult with an advanced solid tumor such as melanoma, head and neck, liver or kidney cancer.

J is TRBJ2-5 and V is TRBV19; TRBD2 matches 10 bases. V lost 1 base, J lost 1 base, and 3 bases stayed unmatched. The germline V gene encodes CDR1 LNHDA and CDR2 SQIVND (reference sequence). This CDR3 has 16 residues. The CDR3 sequence is CASSIGLAGGQETQYF. The DNA for the CDR3 is TGTGCCAGTAGTATAGGGTTAGCGGGGGGCCAAGAGACCCAGTACTTC.

The rearrangement joins TRBV28 to TRBJ2-7; the match to TRBD2 covers 9 bases. Unmatched junction bases numbered 10, after V lost 6 bases and J lost 4 bases. Germline V gene sequence: CDR1 MDHEN, CDR2 SYDVKM. The CDR3 loop spans 15 amino acids. As DNA, the CDR3 is TGTGCCAGCAGATCGCCGGGGACTAGCAAATACGAGCAGTACTTC. As protein: CASRSPGTSKYEQYF.

The chain uses TRBV5-1 and TRBJ1-4, with a weak D call TRBD1 (6 bases). CDR1 SGHRS and CDR2 YFSETQ come from the germline V gene. The CDR3 is 13 residues long. With 5 bases removed from V and 5 bases from J, the gap between germline ends came to 10 bases. CDR3 sequence (DNA): TGCGCCAGCAGTCGGACAGCCAATGAAAAACTGTTTTTT. Translation: CASSRTANEKLFF.

This clone is medium-sized by share. This sequence joins TRBV28 and TRBJ1-5, with a weak D call TRBD1 (5 bases). CDR1 and CDR2 from the germline V gene are MDHEN and SYDVKM. V was pared by 4 bases and J by 2 bases, with 24 bases between. This CDR3 has 19 amino acids. This CDR3 reads CASSSLAGGGYVGNQPQHF. DNA for the CDR3: TGTGCCAGCAGTTCCCTGGCCGGGGGGGGTTATGTCGGCAATCAGCCCCAGCATTTT.

This sequence joins TRBV6-1 and TRBJ2-5, with 13 nucleotides matching TRBD2. The CDR3 has 17 amino acids. With V trimmed by 0 bases and J by 3 bases, 4 bases remained unmatched. Germline-derived CDR1 and CDR2 are MNHNS and SASEGT. CDR3 sequence reads: CASSEALAGGGKETQYF. CDR3 DNA: TGTGCCAGCAGTGAAGCACTAGCGGGAGGGGGGAAAGAGACCCAGTACTTC.

The chain links TRBV14 to TRBJ2-2; D is undetermined. V lost 4 bases and J lost 4, with 10 bases in between. CDR1 is SGHDN, CDR2 FVKESK, per germline. The CDR3 is 14 amino acids. The CDR3 sequence: CASSLQPSTGELFF. Written as DNA, the CDR3 is TGTGCCAGCAGCCTTCAACCCAGCACCGGGGAGCTGTTTTTT.

V usage is TRBV6-5 and J usage is TRBJ1-2; 8 positions match TRBD1. V dropped 6 bases and J dropped 4; count of bases not matched to a gene: 7. The CDR3 extends over 14 amino acids. Looked up from germline, CDR1 is MNHEY and CDR2 is SVGAGI. The CDR3 sequence is CASRQATGGYGYTF. Here the CDR3 DNA reads TGTGCCAGCAGACAAGCTACAGGGGGCTATGGCTACACCTTC.

This chain links TRBV13 with TRBJ2-7, with 9 bases aligning to TRBD1. Germline trimming cut 3 bases from V and 2 bases from J; bases unmatched to any gene: 2. The germline V gene encodes CDR1 PRHDT and CDR2 FYEKMQ (reference sequence). The CDR3 runs 14 residues. CDR3: CASSFRQGAYEQYF. In DNA, the CDR3 is TGTGCCAGCAGCTTTCGACAGGGGGCCTACGAGCAGTACTTC.

The J gene is TRBJ2-2, the V gene TRBV6-1; D is possibly TRBD1 (5 bases). This CDR3 has 19 amino acids. With 2 bases removed from V and 0 bases from J, the gap between germline ends came to 19 bases. Per the germline V gene, CDR1 is MNHNS and CDR2 is SASEGT. The CDR3 reads CASSEYRTLDSANTGELFF. In DNA form, the CDR3 reads TGTGCCAGCAGTGAATATAGGACACTTGACTCCGCGAACACCGGGGAGCTGTTTTTT.

The chain has TRBV6-6 and TRBJ2-7; 9 bases map to TRBD2. Trimming cost V 4 bases and J 4 bases; bases outside gene matches: 8. Germline V gene lookup returns CDR1 MNHNY and CDR2 SVGAGI (reference sequence). This CDR3 has 15 amino acids. The DNA of the CDR3 is TGTGCCAGCAGTTCGCGGGGGGGCTCAGTATACGAGCAGTACTTC. It yields the protein CASSSRGGSVYEQYF.

The J gene is TRBJ1-4, the V gene TRBV7-2, with D uncertain. Deletions cut 3 bases from V and 8 bases from J, with 13 bases between. CDR3 length: 14 residues. Germline lookup yields CDR1 SGHTA and CDR2 FQGNSA. The CDR3 DNA reads TGTGCCAGCAGCTTCCCGCAGGTAAAAGAAAAACTGTTTTTT. Its translation is CASSFPQVKEKLFF.

The chain links TRBV5-6 to TRBJ2-5; 7 nucleotides match TRBD1. The DNA end favors TRBJ2-7, so the J call may be wrong. The CDR3 consists of 15 residues. CDR1 and CDR2 from the germline V gene are SGHDT and YYEEEE. CDR3 sequence: CASSLGDRDSYEQYF. The CDR3 DNA reads as TGTGCCAGCAGCTTGGGAGACAGGGACTCCTACGAGCAGTACTTC.

The chain couples TRBV27 to TRBJ2-1; possibly TRBD2 for D (6 bases). Germline V lookup: CDR1 MNHEY, CDR2 SMNVEV (reference sequence). V was trimmed by 3 bases and J by 8 bases, leaving 17 bases between them. There are 15 residues in the CDR3. In nucleotides, the CDR3 is TGTGCCAGCAGTTTCGGTCCGGGAGACCAACATGAGCAGTTCTTC. Translated, it gives CASSFGPGDQHEQFF.

V usage is TRBV7-3 and J usage is TRBJ2-1; 9 positions match TRBD2. This CDR3 spans 15 amino acids. Germline CDR1 SGHTA, CDR2 FQGTGA. V lost 2 bases and J lost 10; bases outside the gene matches: 9. CDR3 DNA: TGTGCCAGCAGCTTATTTGGCGGGAGGGTTAACGAGCAGTTCTTC. As protein: CASSLFGGRVNEQFF. Together with reference TRBV7-3 and TRBJ2-1, the CDR3 gives the full variable domain: GAGVSQTPSNKVTEKGKYVELRCDPISGHTALYWYRQSLGQGPEFLIYFQGTGAADDSGLPNDRFFAVRPEGSVSTLKIQRTERGDSAVYLCASSLFGGRVNEQFFGPGTRLTVL.

The chain recombines TRBV5-1 with TRBJ2-2, with a weak D call TRBD1 (6 bases). CDR1 is SGHRS, CDR2 YFSETQ, per germline. The CDR3 extends over 16 amino acids. Trimming stripped 0 bases from V and 5 bases from J, with 14 bases between. Here the CDR3 DNA reads TGCGCCAGCAGCTTGGACTCCGGACAGCCTACCGGGGAGCTGTTTTTT. Protein: CASSLDSGQPTGELFF.

The chain employs TRBV6-1 and TRBJ1-5; possible D gene TRBD1, 5 bases. With 0 bases removed from V and 5 bases from J, the gap between germline ends came to 11 bases. The CDR3 has 15 residues. Germline CDR1 and CDR2: MNHNS and SASEGT. The chain's CDR3 is CASSEAGGKYQPQHF. The CDR3 coding sequence is TGTGCCAGCAGTGAAGCGGGGGGAAAATATCAGCCCCAGCATTTT.

The J gene is TRBJ2-7, the V gene TRBV7-2; 8 bases map to TRBD2. This CDR3 is 13 amino acids long. V shed 4 bases and J 5 bases; nucleotides not matched to a gene: 4. CDR1 SGHTA and CDR2 FQGNSA come from the germline V gene. DNA for the CDR3: TGTGCCAGCAGCTCCGGGGGGGCCAACGAGCAGTACTTC. Translation gives CASSSGGANEQYF.

The rearrangement links TRBV30 to TRBJ1-1; D ambiguous. V was trimmed by 0 bases and J by 1 base, leaving 15 bases between them. The CDR3 has 16 amino acids. Germline CDR1 GTSNPN, CDR2 SVGIG (reference sequence). DNA for the CDR3: TGTGCCTGGAGTGTAGGGCGTTACCCTCGGAACACTGAAGCTTTCTTT. Amino acids: CAWSVGRYPRNTEAFF.

J is TRBJ2-3 and V is TRBV11-3; 9 bases match TRBD2. Germline-derived CDR1 and CDR2 are SGHNT and YENEEA. Germline trimming cut 3 bases from V and 5 bases from J; bases unmatched to any gene: 3. This CDR3 is built from 14 residues. Written as DNA, the CDR3 is TGTGCCAGCAGCTTTACAGCGGGAGGAGATACGCAGTATTTT. The encoded protein is CASSFTAGGDTQYF.

The chain carries TRBV19 and TRBJ1-3, with unresolved D. Germline V gene data show CDR1 as LNHDA and CDR2 as SQIVND (reference sequence). V gave up 9 bases and J gave up 5 bases, with 11 bases separating them. This CDR3 has 12 amino acids. The CDR3: CASTMSRNTIYF. Written as DNA, the CDR3 is TGTGCCAGCACAATGTCCAGAAACACCATATATTTT.

The CDR3 is CASSPQGRSYEQYF. CDR3 in DNA: TGCGCCAGCAGTCCCCAGGGAAGATCCTACGAGCAGTACTTC. The rearrangement links TRBV10-1 to TRBJ2-7; D might be TRBD1 (5 bases). The CDR3 spans 14 residues. The V end lost 5 bases, the J end lost 1 base, and 12 bases lay between the germline ends. The germline CDR1 and CDR2 sequences are WNHNN and SYGVQD (reference sequence).

This chain connects TRBV9 to TRBJ2-6, with 8 bases fitting TRBD2. Looked up from germline, CDR1 is SGDLS and CDR2 is YYNGEE. V dropped 2 bases and J dropped 0; count of bases not matched to a gene: 4. The CDR3 has 17 residues. The CDR3 reads CASSVTTSASGANVLTF. CDR3 nucleotide sequence: TGTGCCAGCAGCGTTACGACTAGCGCCTCTGGGGCCAACGTCCTGACTTTC. The full variable domain, with the rest looked up from reference TRBV9 and TRBJ2-6, is DSGVTQTPKHLITATGQRVTLRCSPRSGDLSVYWYQQSLDQGLQFLIQYYNGEERAKGNILERFSAQQFPDLHSELNLSSLELGDSALYFCASSVTTSASGANVLTFGAGSRLTVL.

The V gene is TRBV21-1, the J gene TRBJ2-7; the table's D call of TRBD1 was not tested on the DNA. TRBV21-1 is a known pseudogene. This CDR3 region has 16 residues. The CDR3 DNA is TGTGCCAGCAGCAAAAAGGCCGAGGGACAGGGCGACGAGCAGTACTTC. Translation: CASSKKAEGQGDEQYF.

The chain couples TRBV7-2 to TRBJ2-1; possible D gene TRBD2, 6 bases. The germline gives CDR1 SGHTA, CDR2 FQGNSA. The CDR3 covers 13 residues. The ends were cut back, 5 bases at V and 6 bases at J, with 11 bases in the middle. CDR3 sequence reads: CASSTYSGNEQFF. CDR3 DNA sequence: TGTGCCAGCAGCACATATAGCGGCAATGAGCAGTTCTTC.

The count of this clone is one. The chain employs TRBV6-6 and TRBJ2-1, with D perhaps matching TRBD1 (5 bases). Trimming pared 5 bases from V and 10 bases from J, leaving 12 bases between. CDR3 length equals 12 residues. Germline V gene lookup returns CDR1 MNHNY and CDR2 SVGAGI (reference sequence). As DNA, the CDR3 is TGTGCCAGCAGTAAACTTGACAGAGAGCAGTTCTTC. The encoded protein is CASSKLDREQFF.

The chain carries TRBV4-2 and TRBJ2-7, with 7 nucleotides matching TRBD2. With 1 base clipped from V and 1 base from J, the junction kept 10 bases outside the gene matches. The germline gives CDR1 LGHNA, CDR2 YNFKEQ. The CDR3 extends over 17 amino acids. In DNA form, the CDR3 reads TGTGCCAGCAGCCAAGCCAGCGGGACGGAAGTATCCTACGAGCAGTACTTC. Protein: CASSQASGTEVSYEQYF.

The gene calls are TRBV7-2 and TRBJ2-7, with 7 positions matching TRBD1. Germline V gene lookup returns CDR1 SGHTA and CDR2 FQGNSA. V gave up 0 bases and J gave up 2 bases; unmatched junction bases: 10. This CDR3 has 17 residues. The CDR3 spells CASSLALTRGIPYEQYF. DNA for the CDR3: TGTGCCAGCAGCTTAGCGCTTACCAGGGGGATTCCCTACGAGCAGTACTTC. The full variable domain, with the rest looked up from reference TRBV7-2 and TRBJ2-7, is GAGVSQSPSNKVTEKGKDVELRCDPISGHTALYWYRQSLGQGLEFLIYFQGNSAPDKSGLPSDRFSAERTGGSVSTLTIQRTQQEDSAVYLCASSLALTRGIPYEQYFGPGTRLTVT.

The chain uses TRBV4-3 and TRBJ2-1; possibly TRBD1 for D (5 bases). The germline gives CDR1 LGHNA, CDR2 YSLEER. The CDR3 is 16 residues long. The V end lost 0 bases, the J end lost 3 bases, and 12 bases lay between the germline ends. The chain's CDR3 is CASSQDQDRSYNEQFF. The DNA of the CDR3 is TGCGCCAGCAGCCAAGATCAAGACAGAAGCTACAATGAGCAGTTCTTC.

In its sample, this clone was seen once. The rearrangement uses TRBV19 and TRBJ2-2, with D hard to call. The CDR3 contains 13 residues. V dropped 6 bases and J dropped 5 bases, with 10 bases sitting between them. Germline CDR1 reads LNHDA; CDR2 reads SQIVND (reference sequence). CDR3 coding DNA: TGTGCCAGTAGGTGGACGTTAACCGGGGAGCTGTTTTTT. Protein: CASRWTLTGELFF.

This clone has just one count. The genes are TRBV7-9 and TRBJ2-5; tentative D call: TRBD2 (5 bases). The CDR3 sequence is 16 residues long. Germline values: CDR1 SEHNR, CDR2 FQNEAQ (reference sequence). The ends were cut back, 1 base at V and 3 bases at J, with 15 bases in the middle. The CDR3 spells CASSLVPSRAKETQYF. The CDR3 nucleotides read TGTGCCAGCAGCTTAGTCCCCTCGCGGGCCAAAGAGACCCAGTACTTC.